A single sample is the source of the 18 T cell receptor beta chains below, sequenced in a study of T-cell reconstitution after alpha-beta-depleted transplantation in children. The authors prepared the TCRbeta library with unique molecular identifiers. TCRdb used MiXCR to reprocess the PCR reads, holding one entry per CDR3 protein. The sample consists of hundreds of thousands of distinct CDR3 sequences, 10% to 15% of them appearing once. Here the sequenced sample was PBMCs, taken before TCRalphabeta/CD19-depleted stem cell transplant. These TCRs come from a girl aged 2 to 10 with congenital amegakaryocytic thrombocytopenia, due to receive a stem cell transplant.

The DNA of the CDR3 is TGTGCCAGCAGCAAGACCAGGAGAGATGGTGAGCAGTACTTC. Translating it yields CASSKTRRDGEQYF. The chain has TRBV14 and TRBJ2-7, with D hard to call. Germline CDR1 reads SGHDN; CDR2 reads FVKESK. The CDR3 is 14 amino acids. The ends were cut back, 5 bases at V and 7 bases at J, with 18 bases in the middle.

The gene calls are TRBV28 and TRBJ2-6, with D unresolved. With 7 bases removed from V and 0 bases from J, the gap between germline ends came to 10 bases. CDR1 and CDR2 from the germline V gene are MDHEN and SYDVKM. CDR3 size: 15 residues. CDR3 nucleotides: TGTGCCAGCAATCTACAGAGCTCTGGGGCCAACGTCCTGACTTTC. It codes for CASNLQSSGANVLTF.

This clonotype was recorded many times. This chain connects TRBV6-5 to TRBJ2-5; D call uncertain. Trimming left V 0 bases short and J 2 bases short, with 10 bases between. This CDR3 has 15 residues. Per germline, CDR1 MNHEY and CDR2 SVGAGI. The DNA for the CDR3 is TGTGCCAGCAGTTACTCTAGTTGGATTCAAGAGACCCAGTACTTC. Residues: CASSYSSWIQETQYF.

This clonotype showed up many times. The rearrangement uses TRBV6-4 and TRBJ2-2, with TRBD1 as a possible D gene (6 bases). CDR1 and CDR2 (germline): MRHNA, SNTAGT. Between the trimmed V and J ends, which lost 4 bases and 5 bases, there was a span of 11 bases. CDR3 length: 14 amino acids. The CDR3 DNA reads TGTGCCAGCAGTGGAACAGGGACAACCGGGGAGCTGTTTTTT. This sequence encodes CASSGTGTTGELFF.

This clonotype turned up a few times. This chain joins TRBV10-2 and TRBJ2-7; weak D call: TRBD1 (6 bases). This CDR3 is built from 13 residues. The germline V and J ends were trimmed by 6 bases and 4 bases, with 13 bases remaining between them. The germline gives CDR1 WSHSY, CDR2 SAAADI. The CDR3 protein is CASRETGLYEQYF. In DNA, the CDR3 is TGCGCCAGCAGGGAGACAGGCTTGTACGAGCAGTACTTC.

This clonotype was observed at least ten times. This chain joins TRBV29-1 and TRBJ1-2; D is unresolved. V was shortened by 4 bases and J by 6 bases, with 9 bases between the two germline ends. The germline CDR1 and CDR2 sequences are SQVTM and ANQGSEA. The CDR3 runs 11 residues. The CDR3 loop is CSVGRGDGYTF. CDR3 DNA sequence: TGCAGCGTTGGTCGCGGGGATGGCTACACCTTC.

At least ten counts were recorded for this clonotype. V gene TRBV29-1 combines with J gene TRBJ2-2; 12 nucleotides agree with TRBD2. Germline trimming cut 1 base from V and 0 bases from J; bases unmatched to any gene: 0. Looked up from germline, CDR1 is SQVTM and CDR2 is ANQGSEA. This CDR3 region has 16 residues. CDR3 nucleotide sequence: TGCAGCGTTGAAGGGACTAGCGGGACGAACACCGGGGAGCTGTTTTTT. Translation gives CSVEGTSGTNTGELFF.

This clonotype was observed a few times. J is TRBJ2-5 and V is TRBV12-3 or TRBV12-4, with a possible D match to TRBD1 (7 bases). Trimming pared 5 bases from V and 6 bases from J, leaving 22 bases between. CDR3 size: 16 residues. Here the CDR3 DNA reads TGTGCCAGCAGTCCTTCCCCGGGGGACAGTGTGCAGACCCAGTACTTC. Residues: CASSPSPGDSVQTQYF.

This clonotype has a count of ten or more. The rearrangement uses TRBV7-9 and TRBJ2-1; no definite D call. Looked up from germline, CDR1 is SEHNR and CDR2 is FQNEAQ (reference sequence). V gave up 7 bases and J gave up 8 bases, with 12 bases separating them. This CDR3 region has 12 residues. This CDR3 is CASNLGFDEQFF. CDR3 in DNA: TGTGCCAGCAATCTGGGGTTCGATGAGCAGTTCTTC.

This clonotype was counted a few times. The J gene is TRBJ1-1, the V gene TRBV5-1, with unresolved D. Trimming stripped 5 bases from V and 3 bases from J, with 14 bases between. Germline assignment: CDR1 SGHRS and CDR2 YFSETQ. The CDR3 totals 14 residues. The CDR3: CASSYGLRDTEAFF. The CDR3 nucleotides are TGCGCCAGCAGTTATGGGCTGAGGGACACTGAAGCTTTCTTT.

V is TRBV11-2 and J is TRBJ2-1; D gene uncertain. V was trimmed by 1 base and J by 15 bases, leaving 16 bases between them. This CDR3 contains 13 residues. Germline CDR1 and CDR2: SGHAT and FQNNGV. As DNA, the CDR3 is TGTGCCAGCAGCTTAGTTTCTCAGCCCGAGGTGTTCTTC. This codes for CASSLVSQPEVFF.

In this sample, this clonotype turned up many times. The rearrangement links TRBV6-5 to TRBJ2-4; 7 nucleotides match TRBD2. Per the germline V gene, CDR1 is MNHEY and CDR2 is SVGAGI. The V segment lost 4 bases and the J segment 14 bases; nucleotides outside the gene matches: 11. The CDR3 has 13 amino acids. In nucleotides, the CDR3 is TGTGCCAGCAGTTCTGGACGGCTCGGGGGGAAGTACTTC. Its translation: CASSSGRLGGKYF.

This clonotype was recorded a few times. The CDR3 reads CASSLGRGVGQGGTDTQYF. The DNA of the CDR3 is TGCGCCAGCAGCTTGGGACGGGGTGTGGGACAGGGCGGCACAGATACGCAGTATTTT. The chain recombines TRBV5-1 with TRBJ2-3, with 9 bases lining up with TRBD1. Germline V gene lookup returns CDR1 SGHRS and CDR2 YFSETQ. This CDR3 comprises 19 residues. J lost 1 base, V lost 0 bases, and 12 bases had no gene match. The entire variable domain, with the rest obtained from reference TRBV5-1 and TRBJ2-3, is as follows: KAGVTQTPRYLIKTRGQQVTLSCSPISGHRSVSWYQQTPGQGLQFLFEYFSETQRNKGNFPGRFSGRQFSNSRSEMNVSTLELGDSALYLCASSLGRGVGQGGTDTQYFGPGTRLTVL.

This clonotype has a handful of counts. The V gene is TRBV2, the J gene TRBJ2-3; TRBD2 matches 10 bases. The CDR3 covers 16 residues. CDR1 is SNHLY, CDR2 FYNNEI, per germline. Trimming took 3 bases from V and 3 from J; bases not matched to a gene: 6. The CDR3 nucleotides are TGTGCCAGCAGTGATCCTAGCGGGAGACGGACAGATACGCAGTATTTT. This translates into CASSDPSGRRTDTQYF.

This clonotype was picked up many times. The rearrangement joins TRBV12-3 or TRBV12-4 to TRBJ2-7; D may be TRBD1 or TRBD2 (6 bases each). This CDR3 is 16 amino acids long. The ends were cut back, 6 bases at V and 2 bases at J, with 20 bases in the middle. The CDR3 nucleotides read TGTGCCAGCAGCTCGGGGGTCGGACAGTTAACCTACGAGCAGTACTTC. It yields the protein CASSSGVGQLTYEQYF.

This clonotype was counted a few times. The gene calls are TRBV20-1 and TRBJ2-2; the match to TRBD2 covers 11 bases. This CDR3 is built from 16 residues. CDR1 is DFQATT, CDR2 SNEGSKA, per germline (reference sequence). Trimming took 3 bases from V and 6 from J; bases not matched to a gene: 9. The CDR3, as DNA: TGCAGTGCTAGTTTCCATACTAGCGGGAGTTCCGGGGAGCTGTTTTTT. Translated: CSASFHTSGSSGELFF.

In its sample, this clonotype was seen many times. This sequence joins TRBV5-1 and TRBJ2-7; D is unresolved. Trimming removed 5 bases at V and 1 base at J, with 16 bases between. Germline CDR1 reads SGHRS; CDR2 reads YFSETQ. CDR3 length equals 15 residues. The CDR3 sequence is CASRPSVGRSYEQYF. The CDR3 coding sequence is TGCGCCAGCAGACCCAGTGTAGGTCGATCCTACGAGCAGTACTTC.

This clonotype was recorded at least ten times. This rearrangement joins TRBV27 to TRBJ1-2; D is unresolved. The CDR3 covers 13 residues. Germline loops: CDR1 MNHEY, CDR2 SMNVEV (reference sequence). The V and J ends lost 5 bases and 0 bases respectively, with 7 bases between them. The CDR3 sequence: CASSIQSNYGYTF. Written as DNA, the CDR3 is TGTGCCAGCAGTATTCAGTCTAACTATGGCTACACCTTC.